One sample yielded the 20 T cell receptor beta chains listed below, sequenced in a study of blood T cell repertoires in COVID-19 (dated by TCRdb to about 2020). The method was the immunoSEQ multiplex PCR assay. TCRdb limited this immuneACCESS table to in-frame rearrangements with V and J called. A share of clones is missing; checked studies link under half to unresolved V genes, and the rest is unexplained. The sample table shows around 340,000 clones, and approximately 82% are seen once. The ten largest clones represent approximately 3% of the sample. The sample taken for sequencing was peripheral blood. The origin of the receptors is a man aged 30 to 45 with active or convalescent COVID-19.

V is TRBV4-1 and J is TRBJ1-5; a possible D gene is TRBD1 (6 bases). With 0 bases removed from V and 7 bases from J, the gap between germline ends came to 16 bases. The CDR3 totals 16 residues. CDR1 is MGHRA and CDR2 is YSYEKL in the germline V gene. CDR3 in amino acids: CASSQEPNRVSQPQHF. The CDR3 DNA follows: TGCGCCAGCAGCCAAGAACCAAACAGGGTTTCACAGCCCCAGCATTTT.

The chain couples TRBV7-2 to TRBJ1-1; D gene ambiguous. The CDR3 runs 14 residues. Trimming took off 0 bases at V and 5 bases at J, with 10 bases between the two ends. The germline V gene has CDR1 SGHTA and CDR2 FQGNSA. This CDR3 reads CASSLAFERTEAFF. DNA for the CDR3: TGTGCCAGCAGCTTAGCCTTCGAGAGGACTGAAGCTTTCTTT.

On this clone itself: Within the sample, other DNA sequences also encode this same CDR3. The chain joins TRBV11-2 to TRBJ2-7; 7 bases agree with TRBD1. V shed 4 bases and J 1 base; nucleotides not matched to a gene: 1. The CDR3 has 13 residues. The germline CDR1 and CDR2 sequences are SGHAT and FQNNGV. In DNA, the CDR3 is TGTGCCAGCAGCTGGGGACAGTCCTACGAGCAGTACTTC. Translated, it gives CASSWGQSYEQYF. The whole variable domain, filled in from reference TRBV11-2 and TRBJ2-7, reads EAGVAQSPRYKIIEKRQSVAFWCNPISGHATLYWYQQILGQGPKLLIQFQNNGVVDDSQLPKDRFSAERLKGVDSTLKIQPAKLEDSAVYLCASSWGQSYEQYFGPGTRLTVT.

The chain links TRBV6-6 to TRBJ1-6; tentative D call: TRBD1 (6 bases). CDR3 length: 18 residues. V lost 5 bases and J lost 10, with 27 bases in between. Looked up from germline, CDR1 is MNHNY and CDR2 is SVGAGI (reference sequence). CDR3 protein: CASSPRKRSGTPGSPLHF. The DNA of the CDR3 is TGTGCCAGCAGTCCCCGCAAACGATCCGGGACACCCGGGTCACCCCTCCACTTT.

V usage is TRBV9 and J usage is TRBJ1-3; D not certain. Deletions cut 4 bases from V and 0 bases from J, with 8 bases between. CDR1 and CDR2 (germline): SGDLS, YYNGEE. The CDR3 runs to 14 residues. The CDR3 DNA follows: TGTGCCAGCAGCCCCCTTAACTCTGGAAACACCATATATTTT. It yields the protein CASSPLNSGNTIYF.

The genes are TRBV27 and TRBJ2-3; D is perhaps TRBD1 (5 bases). CDR1 MNHEY and CDR2 SMNVEV come from the germline V gene (reference sequence). CDR3 length: 14 amino acids. The V gene lost 5 bases and the J gene lost 6 bases, with 15 bases spanning the gap. CDR3 DNA: TGTGCCAGCAGTACGACTGTTAAGGGGGATACGCAGTATTTT. It encodes CASSTTVKGDTQYF.

This clone is a singleton in its sample. The chain recombines TRBV14 with TRBJ2-3; perhaps TRBD2 as D (5 bases). CDR3 size: 15 residues. V was clipped by 2 bases and J by 2 bases, with 11 bases between them. CDR1 is SGHDN, CDR2 FVKESK, per germline. CDR3 bases: TGTGCCAGCAGCCAAATTTCCGGGGTCACAGATACGCAGTATTTT. It yields the protein CASSQISGVTDTQYF.

The DNA for the CDR3 is TGTGCCAGTAGGGCGCCGGGATTCTATGGCTACACCTTC. Translated: CASRAPGFYGYTF. V is TRBV19 and J is TRBJ1-2; D not resolved. Trimming took 6 bases from V and 4 from J, leaving 12 bases between them. This CDR3 has 13 residues. Germline CDR1 is LNHDA and CDR2 is SQIVND (reference sequence).

This clone was detected once. CDR3 DNA: TGTGCCAGCAGCCCCCAACTACACAATGAGCAGTTCTTC. Protein sequence: CASSPQLHNEQFF. The chain recombines TRBV11-2 with TRBJ2-1; the D is unclear. V was shortened by 5 bases and J by 5 bases, with 10 bases between the two germline ends. Germline V gene sequence: CDR1 SGHAT, CDR2 FQNNGV. The length of the CDR3 is 13 residues.

J is TRBJ2-1 and V is TRBV15; 10 bases map to TRBD2. From germline, CDR1 is LNHNV and CDR2 YYDKDF (reference sequence). After removal of 4 bases from V and 8 bases from J, the junction contained 14 bases not matched to a gene. This CDR3 contains 17 residues. The CDR3 coding sequence is TGTGCCACCAGCACCCTCACCACTAGCGGGGTAGGGTATGAGCAGTTCTTC. Amino acids: CATSTLTTSGVGYEQFF.

This chain joins TRBV5-1 and TRBJ2-5; a weak D match, TRBD1 (5 bases). This CDR3 region has 15 residues. Between the trimmed V and J ends, which lost 1 base and 2 bases, there was a span of 12 bases. Germline-derived CDR1 and CDR2 are SGHRS and YFSETQ. CDR3 amino acids: CASSLRAGWQETQYF. CDR3 DNA: TGCGCCAGCAGCTTGAGGGCAGGGTGGCAAGAGACCCAGTACTTC.

The chain couples TRBV28 to TRBJ2-7; D might be TRBD1 (5 bases). CDR3 length equals 14 residues. Germline values: CDR1 MDHEN, CDR2 SYDVKM. Trimming took off 7 bases at V and 2 bases at J, with 15 bases between the two ends. The CDR3 coding sequence is TGTGCCAGCACCGACTGGGGCCGGCCCTACGAGCAGTACTTC. Amino acids: CASTDWGRPYEQYF.

The CDR3 here is CASLERGTYNEQFF. The CDR3 DNA is TGTGCCAGTTTAGAGCGGGGAACCTACAATGAGCAGTTCTTC. The chain employs TRBV19 and TRBJ2-1, with 7 positions matching TRBD2. Germline trimming cut 8 bases from V and 2 bases from J; bases unmatched to any gene: 6. Germline V CDR1 and CDR2: LNHDA, SQIVND (reference sequence). The CDR3 contains 14 residues. Variable domain in full (rest from reference TRBV19 and TRBJ2-1): DGGITQSPKYLFRKEGQNVTLSCEQNLNHDAMYWYRQDPGQGLRLIYYSQIVNDFQKGDIAEGYSVSREKKESFPLTVTSAQKNPTAFYLCASLERGTYNEQFFGPGTRLTVL.

In this sample, this clone turned up once. This rearrangement joins TRBV11-2 to TRBJ2-5; a possible D gene is TRBD2 (5 bases). Trimming cost V 3 bases and J 5 bases, with 13 bases left between them. The CDR3 contains 14 residues. In germline, CDR1 is SGHAT, CDR2 FQNNGV. The CDR3 here is CASSFRREGETQYF. The CDR3 nucleotides are TGTGCCAGCAGCTTTAGACGGGAAGGGGAGACCCAGTACTTC. The full variable domain, with the rest looked up from reference TRBV11-2 and TRBJ2-5, is EAGVAQSPRYKIIEKRQSVAFWCNPISGHATLYWYQQILGQGPKLLIQFQNNGVVDDSQLPKDRFSAERLKGVDSTLKIQPAKLEDSAVYLCASSFRREGETQYFGPGTRLLVL.

The chain recombines TRBV30 with TRBJ2-3; 10 bases map to TRBD2. Germline-derived CDR1 and CDR2 are GTSNPN and SVGIG (reference sequence). The CDR3 covers 15 residues. Trimming took 0 bases from V and 5 from J; bases not matched to a gene: 5. The CDR3 reads CAWSVLAGSGDTQYF. DNA for the CDR3: TGTGCCTGGAGTGTACTAGCGGGATCGGGAGATACGCAGTATTTT.

V and J are TRBV6-5 and TRBJ1-3; D gene uncertain. V shed 6 bases and J shed 0 bases, with 3 bases lying between them. The CDR3 covers 12 residues. Germline loops: CDR1 MNHEY, CDR2 SVGAGI. The CDR3 reads CASSFSGNTIYF. The CDR3 DNA sequence: TGTGCCAGCAGCTTCTCTGGAAACACCATATATTTT.

J is TRBJ2-3 and V is TRBV7-9; D is uncertain. Germline V gene lookup returns CDR1 SEHNR and CDR2 FQNEAQ (reference sequence). Trimming took 5 bases from V and 11 from J, leaving 11 bases between them. The CDR3 consists of 11 residues. CDR3 in amino acids: CASSPRSGQYF. CDR3 bases: TGTGCCAGCAGCCCCCGGTCTGGGCAGTATTTT.

The chain uses TRBV6-5 and TRBJ2-6, with D possibly being TRBD1 (6 bases). V dropped 5 bases and J dropped 2 bases, with 7 bases sitting between them. CDR3 size: 14 residues. Germline V gene lookup returns CDR1 MNHEY and CDR2 SVGAGI. The CDR3 bases are TGTGCCAGCAGTCACAGGGCTGGGGCCAACGTCCTGACTTTC. It codes for CASSHRAGANVLTF.

This rearrangement joins TRBV10-3 to TRBJ2-2, with 8 bases lining up with TRBD1. The CDR3 totals 16 residues. V was clipped by 4 bases and J by 4 bases; unmatched bases: 8. Germline V gene data show CDR1 as ENHRY and CDR2 as SYGVKD. CDR3 sequence: CAISGGQGGATGELFF. CDR3 sequence (DNA): TGTGCCATCAGTGGTGGACAGGGTGGTGCCACCGGGGAGCTGTTTTTT.

The rearrangement links TRBV5-6 to TRBJ2-7; maybe TRBD1 (6 bases). The germline CDR1 and CDR2 sequences are SGHDT and YYEEEE. V lost 6 bases to trimming and J lost 4 bases, with 20 bases between them. The CDR3 totals 15 residues. This CDR3 reads CASTDAGALGYEQYF. In DNA, the CDR3 is TGTGCCAGCACCGATGCAGGGGCTCTTGGGTACGAGCAGTACTTC.